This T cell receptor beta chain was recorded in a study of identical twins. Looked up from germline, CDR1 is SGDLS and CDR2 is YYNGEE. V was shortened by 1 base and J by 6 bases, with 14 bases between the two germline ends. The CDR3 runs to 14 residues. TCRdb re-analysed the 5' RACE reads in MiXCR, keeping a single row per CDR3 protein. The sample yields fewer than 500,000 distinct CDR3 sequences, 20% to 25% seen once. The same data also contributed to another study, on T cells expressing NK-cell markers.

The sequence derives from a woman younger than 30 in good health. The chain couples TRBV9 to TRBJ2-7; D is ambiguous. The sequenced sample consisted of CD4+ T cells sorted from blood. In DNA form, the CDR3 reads TGTGCCAGCAGCGTATTTCGGACGAGTGGCGAGCAGTACTTC. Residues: CASSVFRTSGEQYF.